The next 22 T cell receptor beta chains were all read from a single sample in a study of OX40 agonist ivuxolimab in advanced cancers. This table comes from immunoSEQ multiplex PCR, and its TCRdb copy is limited to in-frame clones, with some not included. The table has roughly 32,000 clones, 89% seen once. The sequences come from CD4+ or CD8+ T cells sorted from blood, collected in a trial of the OX40 agonist ivuxolimab. These receptors came from an adult with an advanced solid tumor such as melanoma, head and neck, liver or kidney cancer.

The CDR3 sequence: CASKAWLAEETQYF. Written as DNA, the CDR3 is TGTGCCAGCAAGGCGTGGCTAGCGGAAGAGACCCAGTACTTC. The V call is TRBV27, the J call TRBJ2-5, with 7 bases identical to TRBD2. Trimming removed 7 bases from V and 3 bases from J; junction bases left unmatched: 8. Germline lookup yields CDR1 MNHEY and CDR2 SMNVEV (reference sequence). The CDR3 has 14 amino acids.

The V call is TRBV7-8, the J call TRBJ1-1; no firm D call. With 1 base removed from V and 8 bases from J, the gap between germline ends came to 11 bases. The CDR3 spans 13 residues. Per the germline V gene, CDR1 is SGHVS and CDR2 is FQNEAQ. The CDR3 loop reads CASSLVPGPEAFF. CDR3 DNA: TGTGCCAGCAGCTTAGTACCCGGTCCAGAAGCTTTCTTT.

The chain has TRBV6-5 and TRBJ1-1; a weak D match, TRBD1 (5 bases). CDR3 length: 13 residues. V dropped 7 bases and J dropped 1 base, with 10 bases sitting between them. CDR1 and CDR2 from the germline V gene are MNHEY and SVGAGI. CDR3 nucleotides: TGTGCCAGCACTCATAGGGGGAACACTGAAGCTTTCTTT. It yields the protein CASTHRGNTEAFF.

This sequence joins TRBV7-8 and TRBJ2-2, with D hard to call. V lost 3 bases, J lost 8 bases, and 28 bases lay in between. The CDR3 is 19 amino acids. Looked up from germline, CDR1 is SGHVS and CDR2 is FQNEAQ. DNA for the CDR3: TGTGCCAGCAGCTTCGGTAGGCCTGAACTACTCAGGTCTCGGGGGGAGCTGTTTTTT. This encodes CASSFGRPELLRSRGELFF.

This chain connects TRBV5-6 to TRBJ2-5; D is ambiguous. The CDR3 spans 11 residues. Trimming cost V 2 bases and J 1 base, with 0 bases left between them. Germline lookup yields CDR1 SGHDT and CDR2 YYEEEE. The CDR3 reads CASSFQETQYF. The DNA of the CDR3 is TGTGCCAGCAGCTTCCAAGAGACCCAGTACTTC.

The chain employs TRBV5-4 and TRBJ2-7; no definite D call. Germline loops: CDR1 SGHNT, CDR2 YYREEE (reference sequence). V was clipped by 3 bases and J by 0 bases, with 13 bases between them. CDR3 size: 15 residues. In nucleotides, the CDR3 is TGTGCCAGCAGCTACGGGTCCGGTGGCTCCTACGAGCAGTACTTC. Residues: CASSYGSGGSYEQYF.

This chain links TRBV15 with TRBJ1-4, with a possible D match to TRBD1 (6 bases). Deletions cut 4 bases from V and 8 bases from J, with 14 bases between. Germline CDR1 LNHNV, CDR2 YYDKDF (reference sequence). The CDR3 is made up of 14 amino acids. CDR3 protein: CATSISRGREKLFF. DNA of the CDR3: TGTGCCACCAGCATCAGCAGGGGTCGCGAAAAACTGTTTTTT. The full variable domain, rest sourced from reference TRBV15 and TRBJ1-4, is DAMVIQNPRYQVTQFGKPVTLSCSQTLNHNVMYWYQQKSSQAPKLLFHYYDKDFNNEADTPDNFQSRRPNTSFCFLDIRSPGLGDTAMYLCATSISRGREKLFFGSGTQLSVL.

CDR3 sequence reads: CASSYGGSNTGELFF. The CDR3, as DNA: TGTGCCAGCAGCTACGGGGGCTCGAACACCGGGGAGCTGTTTTTT. This sequence joins TRBV7-7 and TRBJ2-2, with D perhaps being TRBD1 or TRBD2 (6 bases each). The CDR3 is 15 amino acids. Germline-derived CDR1 and CDR2 are SSHAT and FNYEAQ (reference sequence). Trimming took 4 bases from V and 0 from J, leaving 9 bases between them. Combining the CDR3 with reference TRBV7-7 and TRBJ2-2 gives the whole variable domain GAGVSQSPRYKVTKRGQDVTLRCDPISSHATLYWYQQALGQGPEFLTYFNYEAQPDKSGLPSDRFSAERPEGSISTLTIQRTEQRDSAMYRCASSYGGSNTGELFFGEGSRLTVL.

V and J are TRBV28 and TRBJ2-7; D not resolved. CDR3 length equals 17 residues. The germline CDR1 and CDR2 sequences are MDHEN and SYDVKM. Between the trimmed V and J ends, which lost 3 bases and 3 bases, there was a span of 21 bases. The CDR3 region is CASSFPTTLDGFYEQYF. The CDR3 DNA follows: TGTGCCAGCAGTTTCCCAACCACCTTGGACGGATTCTACGAGCAGTACTTC. Variable domain in full (rest from reference TRBV28 and TRBJ2-7): DVKVTQSSRYLVKRTGEKVFLECVQDMDHENMFWYRQDPGLGLRLIYFSYDVKMKEKGDIPEGYSVSREKKERFSLILESASTNQTSMYLCASSFPTTLDGFYEQYFGPGTRLTVT.

The V gene is TRBV15, the J gene TRBJ1-5; perhaps TRBD1 as D (6 bases). The CDR3 contains 18 residues. The V and J ends lost 1 base and 6 bases respectively, with 22 bases between them. CDR1 and CDR2 (germline): LNHNV, YYDKDF (reference sequence). The CDR3 DNA is TGTGCCACCAGCAGAGGTGAAAGGCAGGGACAACTGGGTCAGCCCCAGCATTTT. Its protein product is CATSRGERQGQLGQPQHF.

The chain carries TRBV28 and TRBJ2-7; D may correspond to TRBD1 or TRBD2 (6 bases each). V lost 3 bases, J lost 2 bases, and 11 bases lay in between. Germline V gene data show CDR1 as MDHEN and CDR2 as SYDVKM. The CDR3 runs to 14 residues. This chain's CDR3 is CASSFEGGTYEQYF. The CDR3 DNA reads as TGTGCCAGCAGTTTCGAGGGGGGTACCTACGAGCAGTACTTC.

This CDR3 is CASSPSGWDTQYF. The CDR3 DNA is TGTGCCAGCAGTCCTAGCGGTTGGGATACGCAGTATTTT. The gene calls are TRBV13 and TRBJ2-3; TRBD2 agrees at 7 bases. This CDR3 comprises 13 residues. Looked up from germline, CDR1 is PRHDT and CDR2 is FYEKMQ (reference sequence). V lost 6 bases and J lost 6; bases outside the gene matches: 6.

The chain combines TRBV28 with TRBJ2-2; D may correspond to TRBD1 or TRBD2 (5 bases each). V was trimmed by 7 bases and J by 0 bases, leaving 18 bases between them. The CDR3 has 17 amino acids. Germline V lookup: CDR1 MDHEN, CDR2 SYDVKM. The CDR3 spells CASTNLWGPANTGELFF. The CDR3 DNA reads TGTGCCAGCACCAACCTATGGGGACCTGCGAACACCGGGGAGCTGTTTTTT.

The V call is TRBV28, the J call TRBJ2-2; the match to TRBD2 covers 11 bases. J lost 3 bases, V lost 2 bases, and 5 bases had no gene match. This CDR3 comprises 17 residues. Per the germline V gene, CDR1 is MDHEN and CDR2 is SYDVKM. The CDR3 DNA reads TGTGCCAGCAGTTTAACTAGCGGGGGACCCTACACCGGGGAGCTGTTTTTT. Translation gives CASSLTSGGPYTGELFF.

This chain joins TRBV6-5 and TRBJ2-1; D might be TRBD1 or TRBD2, each matching 6 bases. The CDR3 runs 14 residues. Germline V CDR1 and CDR2: MNHEY, SVGAGI. V was shortened by 3 bases and J by 2 bases, with 8 bases between the two germline ends. Here the CDR3 reads CASSYGGPYNEQFF. CDR3 nucleotides: TGTGCCAGCAGTTATGGGGGGCCCTACAATGAGCAGTTCTTC.

V is TRBV11-3 and J is TRBJ2-3; 8 nucleotides align to TRBD2. The CDR3 is 15 residues long. Germline-derived CDR1 and CDR2 are SGHNT and YENEEA. The J segment lost 4 bases and the V segment lost 5 bases, leaving 8 bases of the junction unmatched. The CDR3 region is CASSPAGGEADTQYF. The DNA for the CDR3 is TGTGCCAGCAGCCCGGCGGGGGGCGAGGCAGATACGCAGTATTTT.

This chain joins TRBV14 and TRBJ1-2, with TRBD1 matching 9 bases. The CDR3 loop spans 17 amino acids. CDR1 and CDR2 (germline): SGHDN, FVKESK. The V segment lost 0 bases and the J segment 0 bases; nucleotides outside the gene matches: 5. The CDR3: CASSQDWDRAPNYGYTF. Written as DNA, the CDR3 is TGTGCCAGCAGCCAAGATTGGGACAGGGCCCCTAACTATGGCTACACCTTC.

The V and J genes are TRBV7-7 and TRBJ2-2, with 9 positions matching TRBD2. CDR3 size: 16 residues. CDR1 is SSHAT, CDR2 FNYEAQ, per germline (reference sequence). After removal of 2 bases from V and 4 bases from J, the junction contained 5 bases not matched to a gene. CDR3: CASSLTGTSLTGELFF. The CDR3 DNA reads TGTGCCAGCAGCTTAACCGGGACTAGCCTCACCGGGGAGCTGTTTTTT.

V gene TRBV19 combines with J gene TRBJ2-3; 9 nucleotides line up with TRBD1. The CDR3 is 15 residues long. V lost 8 bases, J lost 5 bases, and 11 bases stayed unmatched. Germline CDR1 and CDR2: LNHDA and SQIVND (reference sequence). The CDR3: CASPLPQGAGDTQYF. The CDR3 DNA is TGTGCCAGTCCACTCCCACAGGGGGCTGGAGATACGCAGTATTTT.

The genes are TRBV7-9 and TRBJ2-7, with 7 bases fitting TRBD1. Germline assignment: CDR1 SEHNR and CDR2 FQNEAQ (reference sequence). The CDR3 totals 14 residues. J lost 2 bases, V lost 5 bases, and 6 bases had no gene match. The CDR3 loop reads CASSRDSITYEQYF. The CDR3 bases are TGTGCCAGCAGCCGGGACAGTATTACCTACGAGCAGTACTTC. The complete variable domain, with remaining parts taken from reference TRBV7-9 and TRBJ2-7, reads DTGVSQNPRHKITKRGQNVTFRCDPISEHNRLYWYRQTLGQGPEFLTYFQNEAQLEKSRLLSDRFSAERPKGSFSTLEIQRTEQGDSAMYLCASSRDSITYEQYFGPGTRLTVT.

This clone was recorded only once. This chain joins TRBV12-1 and TRBJ2-7; the table's TRBD2 call for D was not verified on the DNA. TRBV12-1 is listed as a pseudogene. This CDR3 region has 18 residues. CDR3 in DNA: TGTGCCAGCAGCTTTGAACCCATAGCGGGAGAGGGGCTTTACGAGCAGTACTTC. As protein: CASSFEPIAGEGLYEQYF.

The J gene is TRBJ2-7, the V gene TRBV10-3; tentative D call: TRBD1 (6 bases). Trimming cost V 8 bases and J 3 bases, with 14 bases left between them. Germline CDR1 is ENHRY and CDR2 is SYGVKD. This CDR3 region has 13 residues. The DNA of the CDR3 is TGTGCCATCGCCCGGACAGACCTCTACGAGCAGTACTTC. Protein product: CAIARTDLYEQYF.